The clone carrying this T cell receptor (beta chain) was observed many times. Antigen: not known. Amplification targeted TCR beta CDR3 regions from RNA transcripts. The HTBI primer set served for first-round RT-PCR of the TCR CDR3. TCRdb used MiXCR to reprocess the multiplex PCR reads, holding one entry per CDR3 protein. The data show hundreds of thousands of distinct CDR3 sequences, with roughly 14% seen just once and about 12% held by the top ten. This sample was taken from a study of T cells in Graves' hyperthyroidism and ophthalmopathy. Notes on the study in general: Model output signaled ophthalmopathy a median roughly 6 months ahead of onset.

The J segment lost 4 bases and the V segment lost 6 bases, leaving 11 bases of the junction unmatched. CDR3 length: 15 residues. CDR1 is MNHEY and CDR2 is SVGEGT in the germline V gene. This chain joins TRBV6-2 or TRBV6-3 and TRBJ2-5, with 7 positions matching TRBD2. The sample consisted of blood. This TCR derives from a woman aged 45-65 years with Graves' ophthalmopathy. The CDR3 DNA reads TGTGCCAGCAGAAGACCGGGACTAACCTTAGAGACCCAGTACTTC. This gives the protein CASRRPGLTLETQYF.